This T cell receptor beta chain derives from a study of identical twins. This clonotype was counted only a few times. Antigen: not known. Study observations and caveats: Reduced insertions were recorded for abundant cord blood beta clonotypes, with no such pattern in memory repertoires. The study based its conclusions on cross-sectional statistical analysis and did not follow the same donors. With monozygotic twins, out-of-frame TCR alpha sharing exceeded what models estimated. The study found weaker excess twin sharing in beta out-of-frame sequences.

The germline V gene encodes CDR1 SQVTM and CDR2 ANQGSEA. This CDR3 contains 11 residues. The V and J ends lost 4 bases and 1 base respectively, with 4 bases between them. Via MiXCR, TCRdb re-called the 5' RACE reads, giving one row per CDR3 protein. The sample has approximately 490,000 distinct CDR3 sequences; approximately 20% are singletons. The same data also went into a second study, on yellow fever vaccine responses in identical twins.

Material for sequencing was CD4+ T cells sorted from blood. This chain connects TRBV29-1 to TRBJ1-1, with D unclear. The clonotype was recovered from a young woman in good health. The CDR3 spells CSVVGNTEAFF. The CDR3 bases are TGCAGCGTTGTAGGGAACACTGAAGCTTTCTTT.